The clone carrying this T cell receptor (beta chain) appeared many times. The antigen is not known. Then a second PCR, running about 6 to 12 cycles, was carried out with a sample-barcoded 5' primer and a J-beta primer mix. Each sample provided no less than 3 million CDR3-containing paired-end reads. One entry per CDR3 protein, called by TCRdb with MiXCR from the 5' RACE reads. The repertoire has about 670,000 distinct CDR3 sequences, about 51% of them found once; the top ten carry approximately 12%. This record comes from a study of blood T cells in healthy people across ages. CDR3 size: 16 residues. V dropped 5 bases and J dropped 9; count of bases not matched to a gene: 14. Germline CDR1 and CDR2: MGHRA and YSYEKL. Study findings and constraints: No one knew whether donors had CMV, which possibly confounded expanded clonotype changes. In long-lived donors, naive CD4+ cell counts and diversity exceeded those of aged donors.

What was sequenced was blood. The chain employs TRBV4-1 and TRBJ2-1; TRBD1 matches at 9 bases. This TCR came from a woman at least 80 years old in good health. DNA of the CDR3: TGCGCCAGCAGCGTTCAGGGACAGGGCGATTCTACTGAGCAGTTCTTC. It codes for CASSVQGQGDSTEQFF.